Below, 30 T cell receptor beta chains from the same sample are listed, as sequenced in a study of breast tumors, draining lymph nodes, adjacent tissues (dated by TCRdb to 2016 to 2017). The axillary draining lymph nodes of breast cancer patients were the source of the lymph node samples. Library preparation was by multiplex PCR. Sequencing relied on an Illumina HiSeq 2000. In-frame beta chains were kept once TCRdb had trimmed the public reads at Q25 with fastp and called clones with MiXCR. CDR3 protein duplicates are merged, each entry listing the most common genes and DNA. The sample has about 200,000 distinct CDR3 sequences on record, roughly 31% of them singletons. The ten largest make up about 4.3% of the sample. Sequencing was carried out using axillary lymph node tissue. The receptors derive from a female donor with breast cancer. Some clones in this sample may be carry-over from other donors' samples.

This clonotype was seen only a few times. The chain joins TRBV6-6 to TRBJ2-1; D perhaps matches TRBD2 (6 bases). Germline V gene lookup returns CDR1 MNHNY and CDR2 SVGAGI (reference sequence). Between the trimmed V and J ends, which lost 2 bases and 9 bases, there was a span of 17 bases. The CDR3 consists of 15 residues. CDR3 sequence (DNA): TGTGCCAGCAGTTACGGGCGGGGTGTAGTCCTTGAGCAGTTCTTC. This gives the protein CASSYGRGVVLEQFF.

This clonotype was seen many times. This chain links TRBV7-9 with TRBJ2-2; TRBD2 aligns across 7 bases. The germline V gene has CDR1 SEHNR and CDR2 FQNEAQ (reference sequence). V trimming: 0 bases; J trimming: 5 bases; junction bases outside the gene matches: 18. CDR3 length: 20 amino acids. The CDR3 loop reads CASSLARIIAGPTETGELFF. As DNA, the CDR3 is TGTGCCAGCAGCTTAGCCAGAATTATAGCGGGCCCGACGGAAACCGGGGAGCTGTTTTTT.

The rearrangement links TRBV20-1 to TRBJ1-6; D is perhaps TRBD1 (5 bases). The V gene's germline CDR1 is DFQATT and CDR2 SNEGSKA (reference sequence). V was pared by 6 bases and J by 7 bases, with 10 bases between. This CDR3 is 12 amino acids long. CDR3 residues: CSAPGENSPLHF. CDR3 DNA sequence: TGCAGTGCGCCGGGGGAAAATTCACCCCTCCACTTT.

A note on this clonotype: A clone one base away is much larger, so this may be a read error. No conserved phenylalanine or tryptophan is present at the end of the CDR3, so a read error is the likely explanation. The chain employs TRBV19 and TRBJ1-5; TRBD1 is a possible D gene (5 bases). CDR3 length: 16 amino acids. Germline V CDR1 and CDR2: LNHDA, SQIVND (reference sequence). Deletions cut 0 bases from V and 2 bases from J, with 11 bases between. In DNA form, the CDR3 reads TGTGCCAGTAGTATAGACGCAGGGTCCGGCAATCAGCCCCAGCATCTT. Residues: CASSIDAGSGNQPQHL.

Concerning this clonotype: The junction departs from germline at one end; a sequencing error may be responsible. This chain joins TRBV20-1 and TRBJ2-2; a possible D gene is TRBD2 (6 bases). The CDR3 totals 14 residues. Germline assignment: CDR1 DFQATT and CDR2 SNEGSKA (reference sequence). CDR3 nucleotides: TGCAGTGCTAGGGAGGCGGGGATCACCGCGGAGCTGTTTTTT. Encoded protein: CSAREAGITAELFF.

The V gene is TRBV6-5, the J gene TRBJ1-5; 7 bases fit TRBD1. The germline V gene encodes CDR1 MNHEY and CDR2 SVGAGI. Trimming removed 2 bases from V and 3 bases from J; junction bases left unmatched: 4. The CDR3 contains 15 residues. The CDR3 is CASSYQTGFNQPQHF. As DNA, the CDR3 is TGTGCCAGCAGTTACCAGACAGGGTTCAATCAGCCCCAGCATTTT.

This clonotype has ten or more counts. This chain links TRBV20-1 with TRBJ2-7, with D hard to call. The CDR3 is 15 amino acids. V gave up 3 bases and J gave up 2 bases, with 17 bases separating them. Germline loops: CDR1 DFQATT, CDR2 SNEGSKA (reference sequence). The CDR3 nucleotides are TGCAGTGCTAGCCACCCCGACGGTAGCACCTACGAGCAGTACTTC. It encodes CSASHPDGSTYEQYF.

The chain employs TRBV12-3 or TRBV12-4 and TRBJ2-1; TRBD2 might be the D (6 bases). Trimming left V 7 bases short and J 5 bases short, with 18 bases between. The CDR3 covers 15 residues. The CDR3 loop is CASNFGEGGDNEQFF. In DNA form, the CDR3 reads TGTGCCAGCAATTTCGGGGAAGGAGGGGACAATGAGCAGTTCTTC.

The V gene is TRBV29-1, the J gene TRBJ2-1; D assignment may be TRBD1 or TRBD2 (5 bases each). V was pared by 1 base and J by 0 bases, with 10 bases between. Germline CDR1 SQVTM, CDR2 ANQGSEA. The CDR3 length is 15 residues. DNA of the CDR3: TGCAGCGTTGAAGGCCAGGGACCCTCCTACAATGAGCAGTTCTTC. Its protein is CSVEGQGPSYNEQFF.

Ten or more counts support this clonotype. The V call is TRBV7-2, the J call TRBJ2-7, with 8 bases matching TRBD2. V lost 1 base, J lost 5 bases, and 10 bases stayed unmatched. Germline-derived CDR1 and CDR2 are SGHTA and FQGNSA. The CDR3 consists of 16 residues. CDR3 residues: CASSLDSGARRHEQYF. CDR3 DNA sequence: TGTGCCAGCAGCTTAGATAGCGGGGCTAGGCGGCACGAGCAGTACTTC.

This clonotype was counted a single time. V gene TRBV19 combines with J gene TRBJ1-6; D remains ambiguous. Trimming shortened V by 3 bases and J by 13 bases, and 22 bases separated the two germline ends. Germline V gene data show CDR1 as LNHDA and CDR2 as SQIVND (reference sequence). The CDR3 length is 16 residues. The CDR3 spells CASSIRTPNGNQPLHF. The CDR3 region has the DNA TGTGCCAGTAGTATTAGGACGCCAAACGGAAATCAGCCCCTCCACTTT.

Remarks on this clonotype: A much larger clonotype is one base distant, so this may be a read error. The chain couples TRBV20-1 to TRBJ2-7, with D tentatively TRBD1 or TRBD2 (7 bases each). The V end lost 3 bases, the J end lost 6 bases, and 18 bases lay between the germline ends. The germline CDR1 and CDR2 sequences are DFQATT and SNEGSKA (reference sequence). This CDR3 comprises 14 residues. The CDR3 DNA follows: TGCAGTGCTAGTAGGCAGGGGGGGGGGTCCGAGCAGTACTTC. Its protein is CSASRQGGGSEQYF.

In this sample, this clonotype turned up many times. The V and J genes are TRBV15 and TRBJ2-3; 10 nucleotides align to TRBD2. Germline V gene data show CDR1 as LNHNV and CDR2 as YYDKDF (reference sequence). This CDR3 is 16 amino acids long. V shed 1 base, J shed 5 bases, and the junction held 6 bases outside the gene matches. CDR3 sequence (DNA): TGTGCCACCAGCAGAGGGCTAGCGGGAGAAATAGATACGCAGTATTTT. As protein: CATSRGLAGEIDTQYF.

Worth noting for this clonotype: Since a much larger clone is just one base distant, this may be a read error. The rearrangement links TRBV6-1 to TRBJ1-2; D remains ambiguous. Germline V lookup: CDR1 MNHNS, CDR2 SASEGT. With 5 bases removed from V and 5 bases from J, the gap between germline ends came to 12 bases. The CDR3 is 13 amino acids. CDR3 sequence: CASSQSFSYGYTF. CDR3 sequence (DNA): TGTGCCAGCAGTCAAAGCTTCAGTTATGGCTACACCTTC.

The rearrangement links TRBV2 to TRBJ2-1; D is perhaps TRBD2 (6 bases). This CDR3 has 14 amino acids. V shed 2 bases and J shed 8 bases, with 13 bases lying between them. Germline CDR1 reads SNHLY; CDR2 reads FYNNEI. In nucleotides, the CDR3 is TGTGCCAGCAGTGAAAAAAGCGGGCGGCATGAGCAGTTCTTC. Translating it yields CASSEKSGRHEQFF.

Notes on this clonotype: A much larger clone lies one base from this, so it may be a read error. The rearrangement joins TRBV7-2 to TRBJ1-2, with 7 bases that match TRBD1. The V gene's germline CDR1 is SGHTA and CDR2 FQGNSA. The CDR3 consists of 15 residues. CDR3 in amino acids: CASSLDPTGNYGCPF. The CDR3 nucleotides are TGTGCCAGCAGCTTAGACCCGACAGGGAACTATGGCTGCCCCTTC.

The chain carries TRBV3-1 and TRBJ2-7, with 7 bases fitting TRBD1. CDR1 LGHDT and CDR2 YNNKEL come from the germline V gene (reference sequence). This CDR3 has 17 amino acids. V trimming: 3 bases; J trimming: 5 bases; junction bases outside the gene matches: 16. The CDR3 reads CASSHPTRRTGTHEQYF. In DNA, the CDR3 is TGTGCCAGCAGCCACCCAACCCGAAGGACAGGTACCCACGAGCAGTACTTC.

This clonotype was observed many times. The CDR3 protein is CATSAHTTDTQYF. The CDR3 DNA sequence: TGTGCCACCAGTGCACACACCACAGATACGCAGTATTTT. The chain uses TRBV24-1 and TRBJ2-3; D call uncertain. The CDR3 covers 13 residues. Between the trimmed V and J ends, which lost 5 bases and 2 bases, there was a span of 7 bases. The V gene's germline CDR1 is KGHDR and CDR2 SFDVKD.

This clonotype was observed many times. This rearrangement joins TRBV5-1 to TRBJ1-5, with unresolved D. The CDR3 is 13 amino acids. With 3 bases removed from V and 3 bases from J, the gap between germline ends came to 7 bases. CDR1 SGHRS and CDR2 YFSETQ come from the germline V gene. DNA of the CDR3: TGCGCCAGCAGCTGGGGATTCAATCAGCCCCAGCATTTT. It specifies CASSWGFNQPQHF.

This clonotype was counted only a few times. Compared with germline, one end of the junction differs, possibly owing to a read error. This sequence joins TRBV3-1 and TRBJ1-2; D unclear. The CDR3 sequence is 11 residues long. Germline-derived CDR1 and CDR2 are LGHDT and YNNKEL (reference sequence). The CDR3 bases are TGTGCCAGCAGCCAAGATCTAGTTGTCCACTTC. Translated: CASSQDLVVHF.

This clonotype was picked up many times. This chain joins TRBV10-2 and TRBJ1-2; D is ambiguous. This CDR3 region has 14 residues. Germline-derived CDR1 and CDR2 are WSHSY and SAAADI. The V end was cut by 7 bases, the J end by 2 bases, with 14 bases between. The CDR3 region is CASMSTAENYGYTF. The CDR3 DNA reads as TGCGCCAGCATGTCCACGGCGGAAAACTATGGCTACACCTTC.

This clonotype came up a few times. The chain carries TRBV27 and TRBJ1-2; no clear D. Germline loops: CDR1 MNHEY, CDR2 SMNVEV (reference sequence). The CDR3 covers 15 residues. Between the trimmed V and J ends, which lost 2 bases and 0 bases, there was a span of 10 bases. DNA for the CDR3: TGTGCCAGCAGTTTAAAGGGAGAGGCTAACTATGGCTACACCTTC. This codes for CASSLKGEANYGYTF.

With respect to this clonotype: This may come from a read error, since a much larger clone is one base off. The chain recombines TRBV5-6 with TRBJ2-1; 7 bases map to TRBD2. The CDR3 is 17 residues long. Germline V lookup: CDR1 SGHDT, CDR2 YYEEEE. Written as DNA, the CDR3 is TGTGCCGGCAGCTCGGGAATTAGCGGGCGGACCTACAATGAGCAGTTCTTC. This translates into CAGSSGISGRTYNEQFF. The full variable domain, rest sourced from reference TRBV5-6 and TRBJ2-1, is DAGVTQSPTHLIKTRGQQVTLRCSPKSGHDTVSWYQQALGQGPQFIFQYYEEEERQRGNFPDRFSGHQFPNYSSELNVNALLLGDSALYLCAGSSGISGRTYNEQFFGPGTRLTVL.

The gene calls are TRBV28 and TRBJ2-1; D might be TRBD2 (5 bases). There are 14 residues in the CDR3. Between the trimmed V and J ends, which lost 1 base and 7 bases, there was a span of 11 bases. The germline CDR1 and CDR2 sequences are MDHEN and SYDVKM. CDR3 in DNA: TGTGCCAGCAGTTTATATGTCGGGAATAATGAGCAGTTCTTC. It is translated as CASSLYVGNNEQFF.

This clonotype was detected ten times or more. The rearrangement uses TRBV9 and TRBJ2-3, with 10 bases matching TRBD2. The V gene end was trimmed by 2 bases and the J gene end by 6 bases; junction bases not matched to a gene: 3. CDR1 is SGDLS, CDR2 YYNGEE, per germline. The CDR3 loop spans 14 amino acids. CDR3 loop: CASSVGGLADTQYF. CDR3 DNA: TGTGCCAGCAGCGTGGGGGGACTAGCGGATACGCAGTATTTT.

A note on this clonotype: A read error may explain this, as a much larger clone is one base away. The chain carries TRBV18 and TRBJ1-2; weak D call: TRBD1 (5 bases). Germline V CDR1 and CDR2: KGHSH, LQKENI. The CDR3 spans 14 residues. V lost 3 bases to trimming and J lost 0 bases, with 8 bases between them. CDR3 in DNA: TGTGCCAGCTCACCGAGACAGACTAACTATGGCTACACCTTC. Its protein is CASSPRQTNYGYTF. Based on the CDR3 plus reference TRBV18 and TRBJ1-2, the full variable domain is NAGVMQNPRHLVRRRGQEARLRCSPMKGHSHVYWYRQLPEEGLKFMVYLQKENIIDESGMPKERFSAEFPKEGPSILRIQQVVRGDSAAYFCASSPRQTNYGYTFGSGTRLTVV.

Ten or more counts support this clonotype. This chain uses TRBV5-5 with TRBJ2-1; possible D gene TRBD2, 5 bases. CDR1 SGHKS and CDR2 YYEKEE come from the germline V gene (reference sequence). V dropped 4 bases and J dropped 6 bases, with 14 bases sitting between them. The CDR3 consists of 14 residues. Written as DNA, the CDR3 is TGTGCCAGCAGCCCGCCCCGGAGGATCAATGAGCAGTTCTTC. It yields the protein CASSPPRRINEQFF.

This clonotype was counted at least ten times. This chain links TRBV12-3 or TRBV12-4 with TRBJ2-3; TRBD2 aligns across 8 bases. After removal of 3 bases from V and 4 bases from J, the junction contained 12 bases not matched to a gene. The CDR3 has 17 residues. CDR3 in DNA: TGTGCCAGCAGTTTGTCACTCCCGGGACTAGTAGCAGATACGCAGTATTTT. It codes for CASSLSLPGLVADTQYF.

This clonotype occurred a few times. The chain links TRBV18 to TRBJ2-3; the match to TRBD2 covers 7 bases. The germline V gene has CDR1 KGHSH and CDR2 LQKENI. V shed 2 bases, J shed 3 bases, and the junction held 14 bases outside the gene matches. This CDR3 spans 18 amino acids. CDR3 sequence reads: CASSPSVLAPTGTDTQYF. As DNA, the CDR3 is TGTGCCAGCTCACCATCGGTACTAGCGCCAACTGGGACAGATACGCAGTATTTT.

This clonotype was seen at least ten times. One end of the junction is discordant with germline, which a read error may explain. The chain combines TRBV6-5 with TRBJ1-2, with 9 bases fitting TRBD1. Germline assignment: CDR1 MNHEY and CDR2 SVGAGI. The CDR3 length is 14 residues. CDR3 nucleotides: TGTGCCAGCAGTCACTCGGGACAGGGATTTGGCTACACCTTC. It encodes CASSHSGQGFGYTF.